A single sample gave rise to the 15 T cell receptor beta chains below, sequenced in a study of early T cells in non-severe SARS-CoV-2 infection. TCRdb used MiXCR to reprocess the 5' RACE reads, holding one entry per CDR3 protein. The sample lists more than 60,000 distinct CDR3 sequences, 12% occurring once. The sample consisted of whole blood, taken at baseline. These receptors all come from an adult who was a healthcare worker with PCR-confirmed SARS-CoV-2 infection or an uninfected control (not recorded which).

CDR3 sequence reads: CASSLAWAPGSTDTQYF. CDR3 coding DNA: TGTGCCAGCAGCTTAGCGTGGGCACCTGGAAGCACAGATACGCAGTATTTT. V is TRBV11-1 and J is TRBJ2-3, with D uncertain. The CDR3 length is 17 residues. Per the germline V gene, CDR1 is SGHAT and CDR2 is FQDESV (reference sequence). The V and J ends lost 0 bases and 0 bases respectively, with 13 bases between them.

In this sample, this clonotype turned up a few times. The chain has TRBV19 and TRBJ2-2; 7 bases agree with TRBD1. Germline trimming cut 7 bases from V and 7 bases from J; bases unmatched to any gene: 9. The CDR3 loop spans 14 amino acids. Germline V gene lookup returns CDR1 LNHDA and CDR2 SQIVND (reference sequence). CDR3 DNA: TGTGCCAGTACTCAACCCGGGACAGTCGGGGAGCTGTTTTTT. As protein: CASTQPGTVGELFF.

This clonotype was recorded a few times. The gene calls are TRBV3-1 and TRBJ1-1; D gene uncertain. Germline V lookup: CDR1 LGHDT, CDR2 YNNKEL (reference sequence). Trimming removed 5 bases at V and 0 bases at J, with 16 bases between. This CDR3 has 16 residues. This CDR3 is CASSSPANTLNTEAFF. The CDR3 nucleotides are TGTGCCAGCAGCTCCCCCGCAAATACATTGAACACTGAAGCTTTCTTT.

The sample holds many counts of this clonotype. V and J are TRBV24-1 and TRBJ2-5, with D possibly matching TRBD1 (6 bases). Per germline, CDR1 KGHDR and CDR2 SFDVKD. Trimming removed 5 bases from V and 2 bases from J, with 11 bases in between. This CDR3 is 14 amino acids long. Here the CDR3 DNA reads TGTGCCACCAGTGCCCGGACAGATCAAGAGACCCAGTACTTC. Residues: CATSARTDQETQYF.

CDR3 residues: CASSYGHNEQFF. The CDR3 DNA sequence: TGTGCCAGCAGTTATGGCCACAATGAGCAGTTCTTC. The chain is built from TRBV6-2 or TRBV6-3 and TRBJ2-1, with D unclear. V lost 3 bases and J 5 bases, leaving 5 bases between the germline ends. The V gene's germline CDR1 is MNHEY and CDR2 SVGEGT. The CDR3 length is 12 residues.

This chain connects TRBV5-1 to TRBJ2-2; 12 bases match TRBD1. The CDR3 sequence is 16 residues long. Germline trimming cut 3 bases from V and 4 bases from J; bases unmatched to any gene: 4. Per germline, CDR1 SGHRS and CDR2 YFSETQ. The CDR3 spells CASSSGQGASTGELFF. Written as DNA, the CDR3 is TGCGCCAGCAGCTCGGGACAGGGGGCGAGCACCGGGGAGCTGTTTTTT.

This chain connects TRBV7-9 to TRBJ2-1; D remains ambiguous. The CDR3 is 18 residues long. The germline gives CDR1 SEHNR, CDR2 FQNEAQ (reference sequence). V lost 4 bases, J lost 2 bases, and 21 bases lay in between. The CDR3 spells CASSSPRVKRYPYNEQFF. As DNA, the CDR3 is TGTGCCAGCAGCTCCCCCCGGGTGAAAAGATACCCCTACAATGAGCAGTTCTTC.

This clonotype came up many times. The chain uses TRBV29-1 and TRBJ2-7; D is possibly TRBD2 (7 bases). There are 15 residues in the CDR3. Germline loops: CDR1 SQVTM, CDR2 ANQGSEA. V lost 0 bases, J lost 2 bases, and 14 bases lay in between. The DNA of the CDR3 is TGCAGCGTTGAAGATGGGGGGGACAATACCTACGAGCAGTACTTC. It encodes CSVEDGGDNTYEQYF.

This chain connects TRBV13 to TRBJ1-1; TRBD1 matches 9 bases. V was clipped by 5 bases and J by 3 bases; unmatched bases: 7. Germline V CDR1 and CDR2: PRHDT, FYEKMQ (reference sequence). The CDR3 sequence is 15 residues long. The CDR3 DNA reads as TGTGCCAGCAGCATCGGACAGGGGCGGGACACTGAAGCTTTCTTT. As protein: CASSIGQGRDTEAFF.

As DNA, the CDR3 is TGTGCCAGCTCCGTCAACGGTGACACTGAAGCTTTCTTT. This encodes CASSVNGDTEAFF. The gene calls are TRBV11-1 and TRBJ1-1; D not resolved. CDR3 size: 13 residues. CDR1 is SGHAT and CDR2 is FQDESV in the germline V gene (reference sequence). Trimming removed 8 bases from V and 3 bases from J, with 13 bases in between.

This clonotype was seen repeatedly, ten times or more. The rearrangement uses TRBV5-1 and TRBJ1-1, with D unclear. CDR1 SGHRS and CDR2 YFSETQ come from the germline V gene. The CDR3 has 16 amino acids. V lost 4 bases and J 5 bases, leaving 21 bases between the germline ends. The CDR3: CASSQDPDLSATEAFF. CDR3 DNA: TGCGCCAGCAGCCAGGATCCGGACCTTTCGGCAACTGAAGCTTTCTTT.

The genes are TRBV5-1 and TRBJ2-3; 12 bases map to TRBD2. Losses at the gene ends were 4 bases for V and 4 bases for J; bases not matched to a gene: 4. The CDR3 has 15 amino acids. Germline lookup yields CDR1 SGHRS and CDR2 YFSETQ. The CDR3 region is CASSETSGGPDTQYF. CDR3 sequence (DNA): TGCGCCAGCAGCGAGACTAGCGGGGGCCCAGATACGCAGTATTTT. Complete variable domain (other parts from reference TRBV5-1 and TRBJ2-3): KAGVTQTPRYLIKTRGQQVTLSCSPISGHRSVSWYQQTPGQGLQFLFEYFSETQRNKGNFPGRFSGRQFSNSRSEMNVSTLELGDSALYLCASSETSGGPDTQYFGPGTRLTVL.

This clonotype turned up a few times. The V call is TRBV27, the J call TRBJ1-1, with D perhaps TRBD1 (6 bases). CDR3 size: 16 residues. Per germline, CDR1 MNHEY and CDR2 SMNVEV (reference sequence). The germline V and J ends were trimmed by 4 bases and 0 bases, with 15 bases remaining between them. DNA for the CDR3: TGTGCCAGCAGTTCCGGACAGCCCCTTATGAACACTGAAGCTTTCTTT. It yields the protein CASSSGQPLMNTEAFF.

The chain carries TRBV7-6 and TRBJ2-2; 11 nucleotides agree with TRBD2. V gave up 2 bases and J gave up 1 base; unmatched junction bases: 9. In germline, CDR1 is SGHVS, CDR2 FNYEAQ. This CDR3 spans 19 amino acids. The CDR3 is CASSLSILAGGLNTGELFF. The CDR3 DNA reads as TGTGCCAGCAGCTTAAGCATCCTAGCGGGGGGCCTGAACACCGGGGAGCTGTTTTTT. Complete variable domain (other parts from reference TRBV7-6 and TRBJ2-2): GAGVSQSPRYKVTKRGQDVALRCDPISGHVSLYWYRQALGQGPEFLTYFNYEAQQDKSGLPNDRFSAERPEGSISTLTIQRTEQRDSAMYRCASSLSILAGGLNTGELFFGEGSRLTVL.

Ten or more counts support this clonotype. The rearrangement joins TRBV29-1 to TRBJ1-2; D may be TRBD1 (5 bases). V was clipped by 6 bases and J by 8 bases, with 16 bases between them. This CDR3 region has 12 residues. The V gene's germline CDR1 is SQVTM and CDR2 ANQGSEA. CDR3 coding DNA: TGCAGCGTCGCAGGGCAGGGTGAAGGCTACACCTTC. Amino acid sequence: CSVAGQGEGYTF.